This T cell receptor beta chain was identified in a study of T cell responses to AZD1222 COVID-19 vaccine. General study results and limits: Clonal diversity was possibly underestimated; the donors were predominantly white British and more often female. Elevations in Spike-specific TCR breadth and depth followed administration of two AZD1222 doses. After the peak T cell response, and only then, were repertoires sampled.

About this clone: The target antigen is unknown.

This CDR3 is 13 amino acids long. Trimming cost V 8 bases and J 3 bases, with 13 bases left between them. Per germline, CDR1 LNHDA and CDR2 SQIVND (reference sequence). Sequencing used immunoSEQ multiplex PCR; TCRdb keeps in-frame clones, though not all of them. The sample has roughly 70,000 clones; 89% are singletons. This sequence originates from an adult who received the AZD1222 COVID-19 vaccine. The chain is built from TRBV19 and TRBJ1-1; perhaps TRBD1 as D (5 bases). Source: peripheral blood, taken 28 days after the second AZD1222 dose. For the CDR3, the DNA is TGTGCCAGTTATGGGGACTTTTACACTGAAGCTTTCTTT. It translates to CASYGDFYTEAFF.